This T cell receptor beta chain is drawn from a study of T cells in Graves' hyperthyroidism and ophthalmopathy. Whole-study results and caveats: Expanded thyroid clonotypes (above 0.001) were mostly also found in blood. Ophthalmopathy cases were set apart from stable hyperthyroidism by a 13 V-J model.

RNA transcripts provided the source from which TCR beta CDR3 regions were amplified. A first-round RT-PCR of the TCR CDR3 used the HTBI primer set. TCRdb reprocessed the multiplex PCR reads with MiXCR, giving one entry per CDR3 protein. The sample has fewer than 300,000 distinct CDR3 sequences, 25% to 30% seen once. V trimming: 6 bases; J trimming: 6 bases; junction bases outside the gene matches: 15. The CDR3 has 16 amino acids. The germline V gene encodes CDR1 MNHEY and CDR2 SVGEGT. As concerns this clonotype: What it binds is not known.

Pregnant or lactating patients were excluded, as were those with uncontrolled infection or other autoimmune disease. The V gene is TRBV6-2 or TRBV6-3, the J gene TRBJ2-7, with 9 bases aligning to TRBD1. Sequencing was performed on blood. The TCR sequence derives from a man aged 40-50 years with Graves' hyperthyroidism that later progressed to Graves' ophthalmopathy. Here the CDR3 DNA reads TGTGCCAGCAGGTCTTCCCGGGACAGGGAGGTCTTCGAGCAGTACTTC. Translation gives CASRSSRDREVFEQYF.